This T cell receptor beta chain was recovered during a study of vaccination effects on CD4 cells after COVID-19. Broader study findings: Only a single clone (1 of 255 vaccine-induced clones in healthy vaccinees) cross-reacted with common cold coronaviruses.

Note on this clone: Its matching antigen is unknown.

The CDR3 is 13 residues long. In germline, CDR1 is SGHRS, CDR2 YFSETQ. Trimming took 1 base from V and 8 from J, leaving 9 bases between them. Under the ViraFEST assay, PBMC were stimulated with viral peptide pools so that antigen-specific CD4+ T cells expanded. Sequencing was performed afterwards. The authors isolated CD4+ T cells after around 9 days of culture. Every participant took two doses of the BNT162b2 or mRNA-1273 vaccine. In culture with 10 IU/ml IL-2 and 8.5 to 10 ug/ml peptides, PBMC were grown at a few million per well. On days 3 and 7, fresh IL-2 medium replaced half the medium. Measured with immunoSEQ multiplex PCR; TCRdb has only the in-frame clones, and not every one. This table has about 72,000 clones, over 70% appearing once.

This chain links TRBV5-1 with TRBJ1-4; D might be TRBD1 (5 bases). The source was CD4+ T cells from PBMCs cultured with HCoV-229E spike peptides, collected after COVID-19 vaccination. This clonotype originated in a human donor who received a COVID-19 vaccine. The CDR3 DNA sequence: TGCGCCAGCAGCTTGCCAGGGCGGGAAAAACTGTTTTTT. This translates into CASSLPGREKLFF.